This TCR beta chain was identified in a study of blood T cell repertoires in COVID-19. Turning to the study itself: Samples of COVID-19 (acute and convalescent) were obtained from the United States, Italy and Spain. Sources were T cells, B-cell-depleted T cells, or PBMCs; the material itself was cDNA or gDNA.

The CDR3 is 14 residues long. Germline V gene lookup returns CDR1 SEHNR and CDR2 FQNEAQ (reference sequence). Trimming pared 4 bases from V and 4 bases from J, leaving 14 bases between. Authors' methods: It was from reference gene primer amplification that nucleated cell counts were estimated. Using immunoSEQ multiplex PCR, the repertoire was profiled, and TCRdb retains in-frame clones only, with some absent. The V and J calls and clone size are taken from that table; D and trimming were inferred from the DNA. The profile shows more than 95,000 clones, roughly 87% of them singletons. The clonotype originates from a man between 50 and 59 years old in a cohort sampled during active COVID-19. This rearrangement joins TRBV7-9 to TRBJ2-7; maybe TRBD2 (6 bases). Sequenced input: peripheral blood. As DNA, the CDR3 is TGTGCCAGCAGCTCGGGACTTGATATGTACGAGCAGTACGTC. Translating it yields CASSSGLDMYEQYV.